The clone carrying this TCR beta chain is a singleton in its sample. The data are from a study of cytomegalovirus exposure and HLA in healthy donors. Study-level background: Caucasian-associated ancestry cluster membership applied to about four fifths of around 400 genotyped donors.

This CDR3 comprises 15 residues. J was trimmed by 4 bases and V by 4 bases; bases with no gene match: 10. The germline V gene encodes CDR1 SGHDN and CDR2 FVKESK. With 60 Vbeta and 13 Jbeta primers, the PCR was carried out. Measured with immunoSEQ multiplex PCR; TCRdb has only the in-frame clones, and not every one. The profile shows around 300,000 clones, under 80% of them singletons. Regarding donors, all were healthy bone marrow donors. The clonotype comes from a female donor in good health and CMV-seronegative. The specimen was PBMCs. V and J are TRBV14 and TRBJ2-7; TRBD1 matches at 7 bases. The CDR3 DNA reads as TGTGCCAGCAGCCCCGTGGTAGGGGGCTGGTACGAGCAGTACTTC. Translating gives CASSPVVGGWYEQYF.